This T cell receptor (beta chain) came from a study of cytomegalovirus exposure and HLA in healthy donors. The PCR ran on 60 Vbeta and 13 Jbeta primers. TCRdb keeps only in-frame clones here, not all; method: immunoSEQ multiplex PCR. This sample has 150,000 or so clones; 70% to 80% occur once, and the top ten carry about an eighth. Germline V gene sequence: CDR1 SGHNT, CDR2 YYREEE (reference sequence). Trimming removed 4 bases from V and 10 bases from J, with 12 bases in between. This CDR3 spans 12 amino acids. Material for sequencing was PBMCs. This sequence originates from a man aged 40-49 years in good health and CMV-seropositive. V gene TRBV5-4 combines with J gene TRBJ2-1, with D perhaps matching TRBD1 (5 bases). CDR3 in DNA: TGTGCCAGCAGCGGGCAGGCAGGGGAGCAGTTCTTC. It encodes CASSGQAGEQFF.